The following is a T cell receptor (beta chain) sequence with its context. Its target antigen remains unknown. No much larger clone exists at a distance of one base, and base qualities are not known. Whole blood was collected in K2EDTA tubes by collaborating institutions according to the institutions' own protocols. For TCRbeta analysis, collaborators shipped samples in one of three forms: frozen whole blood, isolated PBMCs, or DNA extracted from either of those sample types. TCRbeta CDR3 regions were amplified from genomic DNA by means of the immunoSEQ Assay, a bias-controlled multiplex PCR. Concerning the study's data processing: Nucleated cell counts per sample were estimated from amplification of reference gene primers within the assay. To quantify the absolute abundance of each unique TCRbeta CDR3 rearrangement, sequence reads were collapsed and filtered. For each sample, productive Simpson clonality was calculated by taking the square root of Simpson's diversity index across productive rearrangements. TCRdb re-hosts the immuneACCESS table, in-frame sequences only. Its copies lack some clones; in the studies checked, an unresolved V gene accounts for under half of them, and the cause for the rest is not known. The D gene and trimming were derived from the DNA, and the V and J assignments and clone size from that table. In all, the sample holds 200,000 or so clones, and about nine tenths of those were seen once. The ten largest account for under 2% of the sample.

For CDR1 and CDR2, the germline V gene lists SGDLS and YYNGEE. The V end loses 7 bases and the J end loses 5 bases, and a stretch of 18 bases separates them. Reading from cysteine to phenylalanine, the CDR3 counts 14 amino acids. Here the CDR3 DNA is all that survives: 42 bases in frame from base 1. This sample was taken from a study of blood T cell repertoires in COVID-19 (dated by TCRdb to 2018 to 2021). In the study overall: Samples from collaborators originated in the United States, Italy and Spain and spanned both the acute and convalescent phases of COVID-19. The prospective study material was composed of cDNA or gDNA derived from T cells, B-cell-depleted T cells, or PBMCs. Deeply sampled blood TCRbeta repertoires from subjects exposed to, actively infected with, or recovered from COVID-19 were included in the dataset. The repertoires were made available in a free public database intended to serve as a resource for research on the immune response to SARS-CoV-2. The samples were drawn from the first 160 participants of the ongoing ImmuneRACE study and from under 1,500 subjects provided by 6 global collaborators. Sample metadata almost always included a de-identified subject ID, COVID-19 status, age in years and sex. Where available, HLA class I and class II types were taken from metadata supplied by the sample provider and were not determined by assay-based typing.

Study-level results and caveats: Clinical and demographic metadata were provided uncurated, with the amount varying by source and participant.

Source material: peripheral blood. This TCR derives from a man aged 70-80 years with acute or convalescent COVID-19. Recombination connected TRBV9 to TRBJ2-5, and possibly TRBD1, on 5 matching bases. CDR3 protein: CASSLSRVGETQYF. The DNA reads TGTGCCAGCTCCCTAAGCAGGGTTGGCGAGACCCAGTACTTC.